The 16 T cell receptor beta chains given below trace back to one sample, sequenced in a study of regulatory T cells in long-lasting Graves disease (dated by TCRdb to the early 2020s). The time point label of this sample denotes: newly diagnosed GD, antithyroid drugs for less than 3 months. RNA was extracted from PBMCs in TRIzol for both TCR sequencing and RNA sequencing. Library method: multiplex PCR. These reads were obtained on an Illumina HiSeq 4000. iRepertoire HTBI primers and Arm-PCR amplification of CDR3 regions were used to construct TCR beta libraries. TCRdb reanalyzed the raw reads on its own, using fastp at Q25 for trimming and MiXCR for clone calling, and kept in-frame beta chains. Rows matching on CDR3 protein sequence are summarized as one entry with the most common DNA and genes. The sample data list under 250,000 distinct CDR3 sequences, and roughly 19% of these were observed just once. Roughly 10% of the sample comes from the top ten.

The same specimen was also included in a second study, on T cells in Graves' hyperthyroidism and ophthalmopathy.

The starting material was peripheral blood mononuclear cells (PBMCs), obtained at new diagnosis, from a patient treated with antithyroid drugs. Receptor source: a woman aged 30 to 39 with Graves disease. Donor details come from another sample of the same person, matched by shared clones.

The sample holds many counts of this clonotype. This chain connects TRBV12-3 or TRBV12-4 to TRBJ1-1; a possible D gene is TRBD1 (6 bases). Trimming took off 5 bases at V and 0 bases at J, with 13 bases between the two ends. The CDR3 spans 15 residues. The CDR3 DNA sequence: TGTGCCAGCAGTCCCCCGGGGGGCCTGAACACTGAAGCTTTCTTT. Its translation is CASSPPGGLNTEAFF.

The V gene is TRBV9, the J gene TRBJ2-1; D is ambiguous. The ends were cut back, 0 bases at V and 10 bases at J, with 5 bases in the middle. The V gene's germline CDR1 is SGDLS and CDR2 YYNGEE. This CDR3 is built from 11 residues. The CDR3 loop is CASSVGREQFF. The CDR3 DNA sequence: TGTGCCAGCAGCGTAGGAAGGGAGCAGTTCTTC.

This clonotype was observed many times. This chain uses TRBV30 with TRBJ1-6; 7 bases match TRBD1. Germline values: CDR1 GTSNPN, CDR2 SVGIG (reference sequence). V lost 0 bases to trimming and J lost 7 bases; unmatched junction nucleotides: 0. The CDR3 contains 13 residues. In nucleotides, the CDR3 is TGTGCCTGGAGTGTACAGGGGAATTCACCCCTCCACTTT. It specifies CAWSVQGNSPLHF.

This clonotype has at least ten counts. The rearrangement uses TRBV5-1 and TRBJ1-3; D unclear. V was clipped by 3 bases and J by 3 bases, with 13 bases between them. Germline lookup yields CDR1 SGHRS and CDR2 YFSETQ. The length of the CDR3 is 15 residues. DNA of the CDR3: TGCGCCAGCAGCTCCGCCCTGGGCGGTGGAAACACCATATATTTT. Translation: CASSSALGGGNTIYF.

This clonotype was recorded many times. The chain carries TRBV27 and TRBJ2-2; no clear D gene. V dropped 6 bases and J dropped 4 bases, with 12 bases sitting between them. This CDR3 spans 14 amino acids. Germline V gene data show CDR1 as MNHEY and CDR2 as SMNVEV (reference sequence). The CDR3 DNA reads TGTGCCAGCAGGATTAGCCTTACCACCGGGGAGCTGTTTTTT. Protein: CASRISLTTGELFF.

This clonotype was detected once. In DNA form, the CDR3 reads TGTGCCAGCAGCCCTTCAACGCGGGACCCGGGCACCGGGGAGCTGTTTTTT. Translating gives CASSPSTRDPGTGELFF. V usage is TRBV11-1 and J usage is TRBJ2-2; tentative D call: TRBD2 (6 bases). The CDR3 is 17 amino acids. With 5 bases removed from V and 4 bases from J, the gap between germline ends came to 20 bases. Germline V gene data show CDR1 as SGHAT and CDR2 as FQDESV (reference sequence).

This chain uses TRBV29-1 with TRBJ2-7; D ambiguous. CDR1 and CDR2 (germline): SQVTM, ANQGSEA. V lost 4 bases to trimming and J lost 5 bases, with 9 bases between them. This CDR3 comprises 11 residues. In DNA form, the CDR3 reads TGCAGCGTTGTAAGGGTAGACGAGCAGTACTTC. Its translation: CSVVRVDEQYF.

The table lists this clonotype with many counts. The V gene is TRBV2, the J gene TRBJ2-7; maybe TRBD1 (6 bases). CDR1 is SNHLY, CDR2 FYNNEI, per germline. With 4 bases removed from V and 2 bases from J, the gap between germline ends came to 12 bases. The CDR3 is 14 amino acids. The CDR3 bases are TGTGCCAGCAGTGTCACAGGGCCGACCTACGAGCAGTACTTC. Translation gives CASSVTGPTYEQYF. Variable domain in full (rest from reference TRBV2 and TRBJ2-7): EPEVTQTPSHQVTQMGQEVILRCVPISNHLYFYWYRQILGQKVEFLVSFYNNEISEKSEIFDDQFSVERPDGSNFTLKIRSTKLEDSAMYFCASSVTGPTYEQYFGPGTRLTVT.

This clonotype was counted ten times or more. This sequence joins TRBV14 and TRBJ2-7, with 7 bases identical to TRBD1. The V segment lost 8 bases and the J segment 2 bases; nucleotides outside the gene matches: 3. Germline assignment: CDR1 SGHDN and CDR2 FVKESK. This CDR3 is built from 12 residues. CDR3 residues: CASGQAPYEQYF. The CDR3 bases are TGTGCCAGCGGACAGGCGCCCTACGAGCAGTACTTC.

This clonotype was seen ten or more times. The V and J genes are TRBV28 and TRBJ2-4; 7 bases line up with TRBD2. Unmatched junction bases numbered 8, after V lost 4 bases and J lost 8 bases. Germline CDR1 MDHEN, CDR2 SYDVKM. The CDR3 spans 14 residues. The CDR3 DNA reads TGTGCCAGCAGTTCCCGGGACCGGGAGGACATTCAGTACTTC. This sequence encodes CASSSRDREDIQYF.

The sample holds a few counts of this clonotype. The rearrangement links TRBV12-3 or TRBV12-4 to TRBJ1-1, with unresolved D. V lost 6 bases and J lost 3, with 8 bases in between. The CDR3 covers 12 residues. In nucleotides, the CDR3 is TGTGCCAGCAGCGGCAGATACACTGAAGCTTTCTTT. Translated, it gives CASSGRYTEAFF.

This clonotype was seen repeatedly, ten times or more. The rearrangement joins TRBV7-2 to TRBJ2-1; tentatively, D is TRBD2 (6 bases). The CDR3 is 16 amino acids. V was trimmed by 1 base and J by 0 bases, leaving 10 bases between them. Germline assignment: CDR1 SGHTA and CDR2 FQGNSA. CDR3 coding DNA: TGTGCCAGCAGCTTAGGAGCGGGCAGCTCCTACAATGAGCAGTTCTTC. Amino acids: CASSLGAGSSYNEQFF.

V is TRBV6-1 and J is TRBJ2-2, with TRBD1 as a possible D gene (6 bases). This CDR3 region has 17 residues. Germline values: CDR1 MNHNS, CDR2 SASEGT. Trimming pared 5 bases from V and 2 bases from J, leaving 18 bases between. This CDR3 is CASSMFRGGGNTGELFF. The CDR3 DNA is TGTGCCAGCAGTATGTTCAGGGGCGGAGGAAACACCGGGGAGCTGTTTTTT.

This clonotype was detected ten times or more. The chain employs TRBV7-2 and TRBJ1-5; perhaps TRBD1 as D (5 bases). Germline-derived CDR1 and CDR2 are SGHTA and FQGNSA. This CDR3 is built from 15 residues. The V end lost 10 bases, the J end lost 1 base, and 17 bases lay between the germline ends. The CDR3 is CAISSPGSSNQPQHF. In nucleotides, the CDR3 is TGTGCCATCTCAAGTCCAGGGAGCAGCAATCAGCCCCAGCATTTT.

This clonotype was observed many times. The chain couples TRBV19 to TRBJ2-1; 11 bases fit TRBD1. J lost 9 bases, V lost 4 bases, and 2 bases had no gene match. Germline-derived CDR1 and CDR2 are LNHDA and SQIVND (reference sequence). This CDR3 spans 13 amino acids. CDR3 in DNA: TGTGCCAGTAGTAAAGGACAGGGGGCTGAGCAGTTCTTC. Translation: CASSKGQGAEQFF.

This clonotype was recorded many times. The chain has TRBV27 and TRBJ2-5; 16 bases line up with TRBD2. CDR1 MNHEY and CDR2 SMNVEV come from the germline V gene (reference sequence). The CDR3 consists of 17 residues. The junction had 4 bases not matched to a gene; V was cut back by 5 bases and J by 1 base. The chain's CDR3 is CASSPGTSGRAQETQYF. DNA for the CDR3: TGTGCCAGCAGTCCCGGGACTAGCGGGAGGGCCCAAGAGACCCAGTACTTC.